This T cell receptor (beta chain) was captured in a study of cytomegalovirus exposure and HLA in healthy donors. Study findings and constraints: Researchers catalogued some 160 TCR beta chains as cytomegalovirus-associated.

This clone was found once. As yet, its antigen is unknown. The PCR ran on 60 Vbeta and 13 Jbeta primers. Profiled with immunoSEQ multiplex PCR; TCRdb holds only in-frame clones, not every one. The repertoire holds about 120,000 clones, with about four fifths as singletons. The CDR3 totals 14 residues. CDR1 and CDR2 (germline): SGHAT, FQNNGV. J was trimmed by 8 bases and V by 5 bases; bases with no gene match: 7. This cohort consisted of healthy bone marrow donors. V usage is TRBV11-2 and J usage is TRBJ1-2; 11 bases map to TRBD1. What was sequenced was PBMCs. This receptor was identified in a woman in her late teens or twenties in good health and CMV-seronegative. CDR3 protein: CASSPGQGGYGYTF. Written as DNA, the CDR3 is TGTGCCAGCAGCCCGGGACAGGGGGGATACGGCTACACCTTC.